This TCR beta chain was captured by sequencing in a study of T cell responses to AZD1222 COVID-19 vaccine. Findings of the study overall: As reported, nearly half of all spike-specific TCRs target variant regions that are unmutated. Repertoires were obtained solely post-peak T cell response. There were mostly white British donors and more females than males, and clonal diversity was possibly underestimated.

Looked up from germline, CDR1 is SGHKS and CDR2 is YYEKEE (reference sequence). This CDR3 is 15 amino acids long. With 2 bases removed from V and 5 bases from J, the gap between germline ends came to 14 bases. TCRdb keeps only in-frame clones here, not all; method: immunoSEQ multiplex PCR. The top ten clones hold 1.2% of a sample with around 100,000 clones, 80% to 95% of them seen once. About this clone itself: Its antigen remains unidentified.

The genes are TRBV5-5 and TRBJ1-5, with unresolved D. The source material was peripheral blood, sampled on day 0 of AZD1222 vaccination. This clonotype was sampled from an adult in good health. CDR3 bases: TGTGCCAGCAGCTTTTGGGCAGGCTCCGATCAGCCCCAGCATTTT. It yields the protein CASSFWAGSDQPQHF.